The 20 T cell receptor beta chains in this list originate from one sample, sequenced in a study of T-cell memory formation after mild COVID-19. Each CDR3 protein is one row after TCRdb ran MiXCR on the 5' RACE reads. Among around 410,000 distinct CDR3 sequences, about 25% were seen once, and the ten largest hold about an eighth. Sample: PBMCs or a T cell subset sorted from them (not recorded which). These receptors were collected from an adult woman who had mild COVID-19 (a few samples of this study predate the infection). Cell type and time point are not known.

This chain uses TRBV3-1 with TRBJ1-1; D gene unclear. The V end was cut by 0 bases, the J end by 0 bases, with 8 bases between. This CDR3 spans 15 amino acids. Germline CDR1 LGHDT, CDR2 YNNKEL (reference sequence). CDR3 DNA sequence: TGTGCCAGCAGCCAAGAGCCGGTTATGAACACTGAAGCTTTCTTT. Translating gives CASSQEPVMNTEAFF. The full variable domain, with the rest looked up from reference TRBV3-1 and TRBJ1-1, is DTAVSQTPKYLVTQMGNDKSIKCEQNLGHDTMYWYKQDSKKFLKIMFSYNNKELIINETVPNRFSPKSPDKAHLNLHINSLELGDSAVYFCASSQEPVMNTEAFFGQGTRLTVV.

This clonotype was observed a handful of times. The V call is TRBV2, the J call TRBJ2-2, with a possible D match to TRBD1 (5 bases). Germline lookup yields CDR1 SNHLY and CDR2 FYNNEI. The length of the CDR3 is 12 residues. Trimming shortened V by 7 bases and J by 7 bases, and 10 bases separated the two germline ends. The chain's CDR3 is CASTDSYGELFF. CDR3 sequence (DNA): TGTGCCAGCACCGACAGTTACGGGGAGCTGTTTTTT.

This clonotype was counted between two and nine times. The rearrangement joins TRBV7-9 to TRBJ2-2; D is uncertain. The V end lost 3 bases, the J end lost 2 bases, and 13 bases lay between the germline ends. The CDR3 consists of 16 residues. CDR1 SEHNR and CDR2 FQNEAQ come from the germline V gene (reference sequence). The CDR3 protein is CASSFPDSSNTGELFF. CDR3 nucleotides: TGTGCCAGCAGCTTCCCAGATTCTTCAAACACCGGGGAGCTGTTTTTT. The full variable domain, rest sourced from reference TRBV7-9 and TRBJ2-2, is DTGVSQNPRHKITKRGQNVTFRCDPISEHNRLYWYRQTLGQGPEFLTYFQNEAQLEKSRLLSDRFSAERPKGSFSTLEIQRTEQGDSAMYLCASSFPDSSNTGELFFGEGSRLTVL.

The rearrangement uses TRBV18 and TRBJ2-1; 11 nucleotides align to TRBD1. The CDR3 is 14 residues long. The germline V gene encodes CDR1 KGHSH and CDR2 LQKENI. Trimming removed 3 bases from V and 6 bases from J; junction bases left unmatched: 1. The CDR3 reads CASSPGQGVNEQFF. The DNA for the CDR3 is TGTGCCAGCTCACCGGGACAGGGGGTCAATGAGCAGTTCTTC. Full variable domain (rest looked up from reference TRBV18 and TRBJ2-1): NAGVMQNPRHLVRRRGQEARLRCSPMKGHSHVYWYRQLPEEGLKFMVYLQKENIIDESGMPKERFSAEFPKEGPSILRIQQVVRGDSAAYFCASSPGQGVNEQFFGPGTRLTVL.

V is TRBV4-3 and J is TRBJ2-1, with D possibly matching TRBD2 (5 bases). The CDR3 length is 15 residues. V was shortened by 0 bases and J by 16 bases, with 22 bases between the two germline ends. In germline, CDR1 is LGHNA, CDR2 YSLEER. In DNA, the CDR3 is TGCGCCAGCAGCCAAGATTTGGGGAGTCTTGTTGGTGAATTCTTC. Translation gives CASSQDLGSLVGEFF.

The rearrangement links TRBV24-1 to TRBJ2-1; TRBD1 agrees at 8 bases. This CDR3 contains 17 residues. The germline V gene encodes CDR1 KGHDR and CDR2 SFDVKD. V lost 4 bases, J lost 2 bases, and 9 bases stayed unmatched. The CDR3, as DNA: TGTGCCACCAGTGACACTTCGGACAGGGTTACCTACAATGAGCAGTTCTTC. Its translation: CATSDTSDRVTYNEQFF.

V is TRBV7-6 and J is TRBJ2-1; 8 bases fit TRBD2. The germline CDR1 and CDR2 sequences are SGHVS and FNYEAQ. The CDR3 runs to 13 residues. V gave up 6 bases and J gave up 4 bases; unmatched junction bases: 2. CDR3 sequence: CASRTSEYNEQFF. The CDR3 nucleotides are TGTGCCAGCAGGACTAGCGAGTACAATGAGCAGTTCTTC.

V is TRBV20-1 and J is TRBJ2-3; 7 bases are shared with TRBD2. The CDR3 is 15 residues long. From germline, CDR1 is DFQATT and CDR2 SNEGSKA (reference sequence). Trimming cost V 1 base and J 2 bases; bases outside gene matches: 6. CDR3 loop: CSARVALAVTDTQYF. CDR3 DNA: TGCAGTGCTAGAGTGGCTCTAGCGGTCACAGATACGCAGTATTTT.

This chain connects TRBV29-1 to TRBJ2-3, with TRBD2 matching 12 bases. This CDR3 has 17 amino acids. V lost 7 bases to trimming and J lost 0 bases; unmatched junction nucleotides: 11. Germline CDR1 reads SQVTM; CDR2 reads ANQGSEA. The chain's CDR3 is CSAPLAGGQWSTDTQYF. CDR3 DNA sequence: TGCAGCGCGCCCCTAGCGGGGGGGCAGTGGAGCACAGATACGCAGTATTTT.

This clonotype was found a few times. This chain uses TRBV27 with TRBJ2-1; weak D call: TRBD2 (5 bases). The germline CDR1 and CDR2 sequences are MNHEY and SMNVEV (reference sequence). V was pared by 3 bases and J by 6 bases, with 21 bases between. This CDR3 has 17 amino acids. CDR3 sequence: CASSLDQDSSPPNEQFF. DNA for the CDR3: TGTGCCAGCAGTTTGGATCAGGACTCCTCTCCTCCCAATGAGCAGTTCTTC.

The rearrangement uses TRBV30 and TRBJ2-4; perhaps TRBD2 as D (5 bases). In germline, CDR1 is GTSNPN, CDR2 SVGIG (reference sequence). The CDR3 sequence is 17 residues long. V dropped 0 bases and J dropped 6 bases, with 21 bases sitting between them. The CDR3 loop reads CAWSVGHTLPGRNIQYF. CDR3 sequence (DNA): TGTGCCTGGAGTGTAGGTCATACACTCCCTGGGAGAAACATTCAGTACTTC.

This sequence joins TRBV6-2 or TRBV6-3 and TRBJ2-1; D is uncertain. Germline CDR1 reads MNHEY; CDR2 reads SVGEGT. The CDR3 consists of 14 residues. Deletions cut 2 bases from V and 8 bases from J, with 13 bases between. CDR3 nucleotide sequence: TGTGCCAGCAGTTACGATAGTCTAAGGGATGAGCAGTTCTTC. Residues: CASSYDSLRDEQFF.

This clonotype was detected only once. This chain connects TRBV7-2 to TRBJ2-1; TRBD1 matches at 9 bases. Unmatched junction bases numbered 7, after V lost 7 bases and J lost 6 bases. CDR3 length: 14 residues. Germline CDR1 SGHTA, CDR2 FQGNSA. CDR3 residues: CASTMLTGGNEQFF. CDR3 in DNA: TGTGCCAGCACTATGCTGACAGGGGGCAATGAGCAGTTCTTC.

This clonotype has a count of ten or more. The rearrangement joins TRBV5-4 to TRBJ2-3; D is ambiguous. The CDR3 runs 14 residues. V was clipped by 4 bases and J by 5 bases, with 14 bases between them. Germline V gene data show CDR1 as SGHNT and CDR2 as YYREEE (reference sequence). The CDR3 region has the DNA TGTGCCAGCAGCCAGACATTAGAGAGAGATACGCAGTATTTT. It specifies CASSQTLERDTQYF.

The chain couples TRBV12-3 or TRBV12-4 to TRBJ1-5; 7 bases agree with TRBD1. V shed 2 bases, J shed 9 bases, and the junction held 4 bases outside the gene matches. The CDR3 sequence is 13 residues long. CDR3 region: CASSLQGEGPQHF. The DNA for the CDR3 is TGTGCCAGCAGTTTACAGGGGGAGGGGCCCCAGCATTTT.

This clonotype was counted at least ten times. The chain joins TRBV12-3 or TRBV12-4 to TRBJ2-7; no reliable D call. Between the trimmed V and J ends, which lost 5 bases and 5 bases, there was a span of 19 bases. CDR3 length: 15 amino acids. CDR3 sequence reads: CASSTDGNGPHEQYF. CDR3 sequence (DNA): TGTGCCAGCAGTACGGATGGGAACGGGCCGCACGAGCAGTACTTC.

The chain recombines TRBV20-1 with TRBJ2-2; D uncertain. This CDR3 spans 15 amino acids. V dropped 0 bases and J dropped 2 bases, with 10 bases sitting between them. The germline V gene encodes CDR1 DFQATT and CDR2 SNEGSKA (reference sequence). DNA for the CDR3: TGCAGTGCTAGAGACCTGACAAGAAACACCGGGGAGCTGTTTTTT. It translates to CSARDLTRNTGELFF.

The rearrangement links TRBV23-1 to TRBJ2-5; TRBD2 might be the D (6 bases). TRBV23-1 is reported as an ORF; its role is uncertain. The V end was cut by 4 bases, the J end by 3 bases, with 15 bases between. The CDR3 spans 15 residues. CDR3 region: CASSPRGKEEETQYF. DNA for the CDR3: TGCGCCAGCAGTCCTCGCGGGAAGGAGGAAGAGACCCAGTACTTC.

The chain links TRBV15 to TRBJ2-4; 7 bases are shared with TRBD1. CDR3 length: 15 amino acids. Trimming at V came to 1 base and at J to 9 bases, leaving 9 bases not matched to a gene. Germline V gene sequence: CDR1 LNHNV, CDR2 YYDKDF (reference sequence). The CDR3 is CATSRGQGDFFIQYF. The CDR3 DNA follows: TGTGCCACCAGCAGAGGTCAGGGGGATTTTTTCATTCAGTACTTC.

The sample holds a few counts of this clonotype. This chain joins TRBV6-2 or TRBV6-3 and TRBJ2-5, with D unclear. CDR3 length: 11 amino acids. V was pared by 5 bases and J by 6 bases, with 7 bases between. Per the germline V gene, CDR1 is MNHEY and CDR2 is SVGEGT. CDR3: CASSPRQTQYF. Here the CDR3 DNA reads TGTGCCAGCAGTCCCCGTCAGACCCAGTACTTC.